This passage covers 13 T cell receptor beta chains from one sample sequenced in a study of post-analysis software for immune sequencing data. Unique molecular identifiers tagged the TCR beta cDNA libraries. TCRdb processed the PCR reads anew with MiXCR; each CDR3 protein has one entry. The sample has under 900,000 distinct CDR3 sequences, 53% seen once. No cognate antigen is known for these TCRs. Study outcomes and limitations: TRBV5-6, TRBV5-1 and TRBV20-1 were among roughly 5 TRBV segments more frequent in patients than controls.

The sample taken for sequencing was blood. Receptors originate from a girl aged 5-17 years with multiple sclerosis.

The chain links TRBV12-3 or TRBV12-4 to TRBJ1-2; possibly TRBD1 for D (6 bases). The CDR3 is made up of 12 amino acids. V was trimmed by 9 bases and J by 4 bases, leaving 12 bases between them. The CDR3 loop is CASAGVPYGYTF. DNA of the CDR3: TGTGCCAGTGCAGGGGTGCCCTATGGCTACACCTTC.

The CDR3 coding sequence is TGCGCCAGCCGAAGCGGTAGCTCCTACGAGCAGTACTTC. Translation: CASRSGSSYEQYF. This sequence joins TRBV5-1 and TRBJ2-7, with D possibly matching TRBD2 (5 bases). Germline assignment: CDR1 SGHRS and CDR2 YFSETQ. The CDR3 has 13 residues. V was clipped by 7 bases and J by 0 bases, with 11 bases between them.

CDR3: CASSRQGGNEKLFF. DNA of the CDR3: TGTGCCAGTAGTCGACAGGGCGGAAATGAAAAACTGTTTTTT. The V and J genes are TRBV19 and TRBJ1-4, with TRBD1 matching 7 bases. The V gene end was trimmed by 5 bases and the J gene end by 5 bases; junction bases not matched to a gene: 5. The germline CDR1 and CDR2 sequences are LNHDA and SQIVND (reference sequence). The length of the CDR3 is 14 residues. The full variable domain, rest sourced from reference TRBV19 and TRBJ1-4, is DGGITQSPKYLFRKEGQNVTLSCEQNLNHDAMYWYRQDPGQGLRLIYYSQIVNDFQKGDIAEGYSVSREKKESFPLTVTSAQKNPTAFYLCASSRQGGNEKLFFGSGTQLSVL.

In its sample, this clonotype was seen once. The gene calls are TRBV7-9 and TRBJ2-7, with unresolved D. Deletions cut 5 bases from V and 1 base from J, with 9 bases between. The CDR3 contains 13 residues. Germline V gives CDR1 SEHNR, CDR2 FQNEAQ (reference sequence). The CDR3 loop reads CASSLTFSYEQYF. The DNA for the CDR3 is TGTGCCAGCAGCCTGACATTTTCCTACGAGCAGTACTTC.

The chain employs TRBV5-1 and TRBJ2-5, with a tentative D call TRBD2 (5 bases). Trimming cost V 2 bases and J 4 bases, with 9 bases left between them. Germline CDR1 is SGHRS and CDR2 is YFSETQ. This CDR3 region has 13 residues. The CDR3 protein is CASSFSGLETQYF. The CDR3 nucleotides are TGCGCCAGCAGCTTTTCGGGGTTAGAGACCCAGTACTTC.

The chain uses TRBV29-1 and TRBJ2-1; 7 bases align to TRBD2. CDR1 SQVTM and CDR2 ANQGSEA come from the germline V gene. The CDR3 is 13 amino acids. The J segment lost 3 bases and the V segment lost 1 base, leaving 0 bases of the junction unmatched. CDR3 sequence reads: CSVEAGGYNEQFF. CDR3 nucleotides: TGCAGCGTTGAAGCGGGAGGCTACAATGAGCAGTTCTTC.

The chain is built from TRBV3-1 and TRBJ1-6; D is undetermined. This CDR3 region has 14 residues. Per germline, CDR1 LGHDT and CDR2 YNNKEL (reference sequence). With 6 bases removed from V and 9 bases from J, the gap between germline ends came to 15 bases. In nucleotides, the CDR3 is TGTGCCAGCAGTTTCGACCCACGTGGTTCACCCCTCCACTTT. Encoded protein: CASSFDPRGSPLHF.

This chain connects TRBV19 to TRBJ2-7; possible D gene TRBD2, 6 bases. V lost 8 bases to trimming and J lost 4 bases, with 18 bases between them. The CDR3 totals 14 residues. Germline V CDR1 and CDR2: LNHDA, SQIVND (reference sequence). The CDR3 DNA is TGTGCCAGTGATAGCGGTGGGGCTTCATACGAGCAGTACTTC. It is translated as CASDSGGASYEQYF.

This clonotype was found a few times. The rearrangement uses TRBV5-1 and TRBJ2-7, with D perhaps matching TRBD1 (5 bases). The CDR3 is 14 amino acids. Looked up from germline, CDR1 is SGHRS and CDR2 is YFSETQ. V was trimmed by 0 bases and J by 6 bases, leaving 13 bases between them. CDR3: CASSLGTPMGEQYF. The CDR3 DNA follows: TGCGCCAGCAGCTTGGGGACACCGATGGGCGAGCAGTACTTC.

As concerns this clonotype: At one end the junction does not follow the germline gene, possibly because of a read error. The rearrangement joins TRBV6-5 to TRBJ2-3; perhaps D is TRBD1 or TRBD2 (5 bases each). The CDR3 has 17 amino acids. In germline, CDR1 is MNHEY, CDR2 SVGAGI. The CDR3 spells CVSSYSQRQRDTDTQYF. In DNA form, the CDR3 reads TGTGTCAGCAGTTACTCGCAAAGACAGAGGGACACAGATACGCAGTATTTT.

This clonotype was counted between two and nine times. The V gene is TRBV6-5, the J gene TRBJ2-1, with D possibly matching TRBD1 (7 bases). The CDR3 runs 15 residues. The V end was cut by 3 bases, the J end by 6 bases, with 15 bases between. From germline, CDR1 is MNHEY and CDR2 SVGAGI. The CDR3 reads CASSYQGGAANEQFF. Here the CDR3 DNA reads TGTGCCAGCAGTTATCAGGGGGGCGCTGCCAATGAGCAGTTCTTC.

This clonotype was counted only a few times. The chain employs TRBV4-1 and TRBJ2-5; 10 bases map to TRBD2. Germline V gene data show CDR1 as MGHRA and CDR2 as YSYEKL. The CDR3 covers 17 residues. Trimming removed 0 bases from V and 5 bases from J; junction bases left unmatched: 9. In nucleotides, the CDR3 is TGCGCCAGCAGCCAAGATCCAGCGGGAGGGCTTTTGGAGACCCAGTACTTC. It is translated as CASSQDPAGGLLETQYF.

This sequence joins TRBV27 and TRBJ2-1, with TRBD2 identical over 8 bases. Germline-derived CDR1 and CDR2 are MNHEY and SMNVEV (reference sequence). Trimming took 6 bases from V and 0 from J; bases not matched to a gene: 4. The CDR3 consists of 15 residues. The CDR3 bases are TGTGCCAGCAGCCGGGGGGGCAACTCCTACAATGAGCAGTTCTTC. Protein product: CASSRGGNSYNEQFF.